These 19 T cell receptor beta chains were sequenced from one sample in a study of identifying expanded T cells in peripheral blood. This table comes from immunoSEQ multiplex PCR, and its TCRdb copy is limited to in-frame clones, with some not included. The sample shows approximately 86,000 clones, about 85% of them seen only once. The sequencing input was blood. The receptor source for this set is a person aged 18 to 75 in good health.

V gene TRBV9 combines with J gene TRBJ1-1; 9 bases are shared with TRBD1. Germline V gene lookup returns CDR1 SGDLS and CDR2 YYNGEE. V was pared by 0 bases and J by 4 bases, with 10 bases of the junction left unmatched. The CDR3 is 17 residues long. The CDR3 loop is CASSVVPQGARGTEAFF. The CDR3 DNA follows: TGTGCCAGCAGCGTAGTCCCACAGGGGGCGCGAGGCACTGAAGCTTTCTTT.

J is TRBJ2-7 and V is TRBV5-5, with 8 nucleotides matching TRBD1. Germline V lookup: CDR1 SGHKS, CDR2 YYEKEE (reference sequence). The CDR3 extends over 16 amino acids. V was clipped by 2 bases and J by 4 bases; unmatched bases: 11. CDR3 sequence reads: CASSFYPDRGSYEQYF. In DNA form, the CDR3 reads TGTGCCAGCAGCTTCTACCCCGACAGGGGTTCTTACGAGCAGTACTTC.

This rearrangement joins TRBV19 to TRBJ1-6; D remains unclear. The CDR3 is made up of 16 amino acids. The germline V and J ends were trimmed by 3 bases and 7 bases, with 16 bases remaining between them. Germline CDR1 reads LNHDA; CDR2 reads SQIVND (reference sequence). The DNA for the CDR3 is TGTGCCAGTAGTATGTCAGGCCTAGCGCTCAATTCACCCCTCCACTTT. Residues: CASSMSGLALNSPLHF. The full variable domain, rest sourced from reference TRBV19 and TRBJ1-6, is DGGITQSPKYLFRKEGQNVTLSCEQNLNHDAMYWYRQDPGQGLRLIYYSQIVNDFQKGDIAEGYSVSREKKESFPLTVTSAQKNPTAFYLCASSMSGLALNSPLHFGNGTRLTVT.

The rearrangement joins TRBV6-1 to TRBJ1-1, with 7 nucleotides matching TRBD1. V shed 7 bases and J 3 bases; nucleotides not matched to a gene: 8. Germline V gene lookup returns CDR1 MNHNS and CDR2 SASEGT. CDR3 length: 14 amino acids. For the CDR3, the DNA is TGTGCCAGCACCTTATCAGGGGGATACACTGAAGCTTTCTTT. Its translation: CASTLSGGYTEAFF.

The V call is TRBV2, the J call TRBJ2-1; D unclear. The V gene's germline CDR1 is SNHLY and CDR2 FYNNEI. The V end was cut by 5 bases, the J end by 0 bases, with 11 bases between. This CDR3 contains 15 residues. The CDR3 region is CASSPGRLSYNEQFF. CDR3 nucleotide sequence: TGTGCCAGCAGTCCCGGCCGTCTCTCCTACAATGAGCAGTTCTTC.

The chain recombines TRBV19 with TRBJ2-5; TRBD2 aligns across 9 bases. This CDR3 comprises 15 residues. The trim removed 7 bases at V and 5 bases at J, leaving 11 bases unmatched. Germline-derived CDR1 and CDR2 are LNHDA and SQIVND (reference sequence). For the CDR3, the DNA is TGTGCCAGTACCCCGTTAGCGGGGGTAACTGAGACCCAGTACTTC. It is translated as CASTPLAGVTETQYF.

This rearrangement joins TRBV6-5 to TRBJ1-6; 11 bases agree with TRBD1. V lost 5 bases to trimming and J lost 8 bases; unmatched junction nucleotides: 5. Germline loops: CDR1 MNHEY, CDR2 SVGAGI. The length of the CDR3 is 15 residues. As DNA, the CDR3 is TGTGCCAGCAGTAGGGGACAGGGGGGTTATTCACCCCTCCACTTT. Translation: CASSRGQGGYSPLHF.

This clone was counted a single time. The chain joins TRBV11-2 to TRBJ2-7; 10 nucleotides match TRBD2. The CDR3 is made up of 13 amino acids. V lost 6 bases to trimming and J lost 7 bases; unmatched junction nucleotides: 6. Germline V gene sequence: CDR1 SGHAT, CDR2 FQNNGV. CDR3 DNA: TGTGCCAGCAGGAATAGCGGGGGGTCAGAGCAGTACTTC. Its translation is CASRNSGGSEQYF.

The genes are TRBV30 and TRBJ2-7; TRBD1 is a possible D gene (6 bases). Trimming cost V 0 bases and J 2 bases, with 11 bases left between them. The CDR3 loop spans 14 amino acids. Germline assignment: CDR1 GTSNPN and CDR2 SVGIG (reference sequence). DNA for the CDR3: TGTGCCTGGAGTGTAAGCAGGGGCGCCTACGAGCAGTACTTC. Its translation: CAWSVSRGAYEQYF.

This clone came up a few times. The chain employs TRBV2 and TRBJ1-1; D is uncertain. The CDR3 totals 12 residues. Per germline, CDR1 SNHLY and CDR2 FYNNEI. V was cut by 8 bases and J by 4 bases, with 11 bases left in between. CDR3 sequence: CASSWRSTEAFF. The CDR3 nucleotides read TGTGCCAGCTCGTGGAGGAGCACTGAAGCTTTCTTT.

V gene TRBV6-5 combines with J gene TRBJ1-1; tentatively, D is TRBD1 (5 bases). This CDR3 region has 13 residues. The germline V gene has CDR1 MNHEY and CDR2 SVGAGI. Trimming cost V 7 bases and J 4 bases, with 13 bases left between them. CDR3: CASTLYGTTEAFF. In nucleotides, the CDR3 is TGTGCCAGCACCCTCTACGGGACCACTGAAGCTTTCTTT.

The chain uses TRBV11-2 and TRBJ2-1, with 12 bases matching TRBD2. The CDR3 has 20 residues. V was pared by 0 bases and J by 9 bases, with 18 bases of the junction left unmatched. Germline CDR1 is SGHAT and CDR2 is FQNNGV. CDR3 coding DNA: TGTGCCAGCAGCTTAGAGTTGGCTATGTGGGAGGGACTAGCGGGTTCTGAGCAGTTCTTC. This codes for CASSLELAMWEGLAGSEQFF.

In DNA, the CDR3 is TGCGCCAGCAGCTTGGCTAGCGGGGGCCATGTAAGCACAGATACGCAGTATTTT. Translated: CASSLASGGHVSTDTQYF. The V gene is TRBV5-1, the J gene TRBJ2-3, with 10 nucleotides matching TRBD2. Germline values: CDR1 SGHRS, CDR2 YFSETQ. The CDR3 spans 18 residues. V trimming: 0 bases; J trimming: 0 bases; junction bases outside the gene matches: 7. The entire variable domain, with the rest obtained from reference TRBV5-1 and TRBJ2-3, is as follows: KAGVTQTPRYLIKTRGQQVTLSCSPISGHRSVSWYQQTPGQGLQFLFEYFSETQRNKGNFPGRFSGRQFSNSRSEMNVSTLELGDSALYLCASSLASGGHVSTDTQYFGPGTRLTVL.

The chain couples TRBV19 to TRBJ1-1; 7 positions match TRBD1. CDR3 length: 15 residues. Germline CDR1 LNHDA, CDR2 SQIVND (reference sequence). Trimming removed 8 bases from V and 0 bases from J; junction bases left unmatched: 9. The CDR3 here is CASHRGVDLNTEAFF. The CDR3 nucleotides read TGTGCCAGTCACAGGGGTGTCGACTTGAACACTGAAGCTTTCTTT.

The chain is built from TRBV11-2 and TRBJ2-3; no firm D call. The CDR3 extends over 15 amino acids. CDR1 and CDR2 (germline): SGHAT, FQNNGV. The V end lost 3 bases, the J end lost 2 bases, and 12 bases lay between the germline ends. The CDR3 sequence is CASSFNSLNTDTQYF. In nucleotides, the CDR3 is TGTGCCAGCAGCTTCAACAGTCTTAACACAGATACGCAGTATTTT.

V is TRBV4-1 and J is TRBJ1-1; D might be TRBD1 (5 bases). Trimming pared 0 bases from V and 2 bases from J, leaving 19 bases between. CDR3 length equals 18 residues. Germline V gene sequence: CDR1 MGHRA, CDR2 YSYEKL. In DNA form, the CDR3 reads TGCGCCAGCAGCCAAGACCCGGGACTACTCCTTCCTAACACTGAAGCTTTCTTT. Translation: CASSQDPGLLLPNTEAFF.

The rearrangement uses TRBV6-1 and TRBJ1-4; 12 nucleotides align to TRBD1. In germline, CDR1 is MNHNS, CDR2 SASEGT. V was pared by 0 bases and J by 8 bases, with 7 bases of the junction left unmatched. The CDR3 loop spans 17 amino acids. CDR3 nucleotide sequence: TGTGCCAGCAGTGAAGCGGTTTGGGACAGGGGGCCGGAAAAACTGTTTTTT. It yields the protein CASSEAVWDRGPEKLFF.

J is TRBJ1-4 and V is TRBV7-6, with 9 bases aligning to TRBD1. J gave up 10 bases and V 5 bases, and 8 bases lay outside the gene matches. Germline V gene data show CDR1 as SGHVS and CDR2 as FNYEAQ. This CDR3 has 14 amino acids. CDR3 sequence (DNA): TGTGCCAGCAGCGATCGGACAGGGGCGCGAAAACTGTTTTTT. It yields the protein CASSDRTGARKLFF.

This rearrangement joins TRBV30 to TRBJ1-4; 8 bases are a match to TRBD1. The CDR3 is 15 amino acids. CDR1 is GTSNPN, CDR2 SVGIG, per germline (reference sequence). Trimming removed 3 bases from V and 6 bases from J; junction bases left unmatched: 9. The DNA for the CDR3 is TGTGCCTGGAGAAAGAAGGGACAGGCGGATGAAAAACTGTTTTTT. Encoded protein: CAWRKKGQADEKLFF.